Each of the 24 T cell receptor beta chains below was sequenced from the same sample in a study of post-analysis software for immune sequencing data. Their antigen targets remain unknown. Findings of the study overall: Higher frequency in patients than in controls was seen for roughly five TRBV segments, with TRBV5-6, TRBV5-1 and TRBV20-1 among them.

Sequencing libraries made from TCR beta cDNA carried unique molecular identifiers. TCRdb itself ran the PCR reads through MiXCR, one entry per CDR3 protein. The sample carries around 700,000 distinct CDR3 sequences, more than 50% recorded once. What was sequenced was blood. Every receptor here comes from a girl aged 2-10 years with multiple sclerosis.

This rearrangement joins TRBV10-3 to TRBJ2-2, with D possibly called TRBD1 or TRBD2 (5 bases each). There are 11 residues in the CDR3. V lost 6 bases, J lost 7 bases, and 6 bases lay in between. Germline CDR1 is ENHRY and CDR2 is SYGVKD. As DNA, the CDR3 is TGTGCCATCAGGAGGGGCGGGGAGCTGTTTTTT. Translated, it gives CAIRRGGELFF.

This clonotype was found once. The V call is TRBV27, the J call TRBJ2-1; no definite D call. This CDR3 is built from 16 residues. V gave up 4 bases and J gave up 4 bases, with 17 bases separating them. In germline, CDR1 is MNHEY, CDR2 SMNVEV (reference sequence). The DNA for the CDR3 is TGTGCCAGCAGTTCCCACCGCGCCGGGTCGTACAATGAGCAGTTCTTC. It codes for CASSSHRAGSYNEQFF.

The CDR3 spells CASSEFGNTGELFF. CDR3 DNA sequence: TGTGCCAGCAGTGAATTTGGGAACACCGGGGAGCTGTTTTTT. This sequence joins TRBV25-1 and TRBJ2-2, with unresolved D. CDR1 and CDR2 (germline): MGHDK, SYGVNS. V was pared by 1 base and J by 1 base, with 4 bases between. This CDR3 contains 14 residues.

J is TRBJ2-7 and V is TRBV20-1; D is uncertain. Trimming shortened V by 2 bases and J by 0 bases, and 11 bases separated the two germline ends. Germline CDR1 is DFQATT and CDR2 is SNEGSKA (reference sequence). The CDR3 has 14 residues. For the CDR3, the DNA is TGCAGTGCTAGAAGAAGAGGCCTCTCCTACGAGCAGTACTTC. Translated: CSARRRGLSYEQYF.

The chain has TRBV9 and TRBJ2-1; 8 bases agree with TRBD1. The germline gives CDR1 SGDLS, CDR2 YYNGEE. The CDR3 extends over 14 amino acids. Trimming took 3 bases from V and 7 from J; bases not matched to a gene: 6. CDR3 DNA: TGTGCCAGCAGCGCCGACAGGGGCAGGAATGAGCAGTTCTTC. This encodes CASSADRGRNEQFF.

V usage is TRBV9 and J usage is TRBJ2-1, with no clear D. Germline CDR1 and CDR2: SGDLS and YYNGEE. The V gene lost 1 base and the J gene lost 10 bases, with 12 bases spanning the gap. The CDR3 is 13 amino acids. The CDR3 sequence: CASSVYNGWEQFF. The CDR3 coding sequence is TGTGCCAGCAGCGTATACAACGGATGGGAGCAGTTCTTC.

J is TRBJ2-7 and V is TRBV6-2 or TRBV6-3; 9 bases match TRBD1. The V and J ends lost 7 bases and 2 bases, in that order; junction bases with no gene match: 15. The CDR3 consists of 17 residues. Germline V lookup: CDR1 MNHEY, CDR2 SVGEGT. This CDR3 is CASNAIPGQGRPYEQYF. CDR3 DNA sequence: TGTGCCAGCAATGCAATACCGGGACAGGGAAGACCCTACGAGCAGTACTTC.

The gene calls are TRBV10-3 and TRBJ2-1, with D uncertain. The ends were cut back, 5 bases at V and 2 bases at J, with 13 bases in the middle. CDR1 is ENHRY, CDR2 SYGVKD, per germline. CDR3 size: 15 residues. The CDR3 protein is CAISWQDRTYNEQFF. CDR3 in DNA: TGTGCCATCAGTTGGCAAGATAGGACCTACAATGAGCAGTTCTTC.

The chain couples TRBV4-1 to TRBJ2-4; 9 nucleotides match TRBD2. TRBJ2-7 matches the DNA end more closely, so the J call is doubtful. The CDR3 length is 16 residues. CDR1 is MGHRA, CDR2 YSYEKL, per germline. CDR3 in amino acids: CASSYDLTSGSYEQYF. The CDR3 DNA follows: TGCGCCAGCAGCTATGACCTGACTAGCGGAAGCTACGAGCAGTACTTC.

The chain employs TRBV9 and TRBJ2-1, with D hard to call. V was pared by 0 bases and J by 10 bases, with 17 bases between. Germline V CDR1 and CDR2: SGDLS, YYNGEE. The CDR3 loop spans 15 amino acids. CDR3 residues: CASSVGTTGGTEQFF. The CDR3 DNA reads as TGTGCCAGCAGCGTAGGAACTACCGGTGGTACCGAGCAGTTCTTC.

The chain carries TRBV12-3 or TRBV12-4 and TRBJ1-2; maybe TRBD1 (6 bases). Trimming took off 2 bases at V and 0 bases at J, with 10 bases between the two ends. There are 15 residues in the CDR3. CDR3 sequence: CASSLSAGANYGYTF. In nucleotides, the CDR3 is TGTGCCAGCAGTTTATCGGCAGGGGCTAACTATGGCTACACCTTC.

This clonotype was seen only a few times. V usage is TRBV12-3 or TRBV12-4 and J usage is TRBJ1-2; D call uncertain. CDR3 length: 10 amino acids. V was trimmed by 4 bases and J by 8 bases, leaving 5 bases between them. The chain's CDR3 is CASSSGGYTF. The CDR3 coding sequence is TGTGCCAGCAGTTCAGGAGGCTACACCTTC.

In its sample, this clonotype was seen a few times. The chain joins TRBV10-3 to TRBJ1-2; no reliable D call. Germline CDR1 reads ENHRY; CDR2 reads SYGVKD. With 4 bases removed from V and 0 bases from J, the gap between germline ends came to 9 bases. The CDR3 spans 14 residues. This chain's CDR3 is CAISVNYANYGYTF. The CDR3 nucleotides read TGTGCCATCAGTGTTAATTACGCTAACTATGGCTACACCTTC.

The chain employs TRBV5-1 and TRBJ1-4, with 9 bases lining up with TRBD1. With 4 bases clipped from V and 3 bases from J, the junction kept 10 bases outside the gene matches. The CDR3 is 17 residues long. From germline, CDR1 is SGHRS and CDR2 YFSETQ. The CDR3 DNA reads TGCGCCAGCAGCCAACGGACAGGGGTGGGATCTAATGAAAAACTGTTTTTT. Amino acids: CASSQRTGVGSNEKLFF.

In DNA, the CDR3 is TGCGCCAGCAGCTTGGAGGGACAGGGAGTCTACGAGCAGTACTTC. This gives the protein CASSLEGQGVYEQYF. The J gene is TRBJ2-7, the V gene TRBV5-1; 9 nucleotides align to TRBD1. V was pared by 0 bases and J by 3 bases, with 4 bases of the junction left unmatched. In germline, CDR1 is SGHRS, CDR2 YFSETQ. The CDR3 runs 15 residues.

V gene TRBV29-1 combines with J gene TRBJ1-2; D is undetermined. With 4 bases removed from V and 0 bases from J, the gap between germline ends came to 9 bases. The V gene's germline CDR1 is SQVTM and CDR2 ANQGSEA. The CDR3 contains 13 residues. The CDR3: CSVADDANYGYTF. The CDR3 DNA follows: TGCAGCGTTGCGGACGACGCTAACTATGGCTACACCTTC.

The chain couples TRBV12-5 to TRBJ2-1; 7 bases agree with TRBD1. The J segment lost 3 bases and the V segment lost 9 bases, leaving 5 bases of the junction unmatched. This CDR3 contains 13 residues. CDR1 is LGHNT, CDR2 FRNRAP, per germline. The CDR3 reads CASADRIYNEQFF. CDR3 bases: TGTGCTAGCGCGGACAGGATCTACAATGAGCAGTTCTTC. Based on the CDR3 plus reference TRBV12-5 and TRBJ2-1, the full variable domain is DARVTQTPRHKVTEMGQEVTMRCQPILGHNTVFWYRQTMMQGLELLAYFRNRAPLDDSGMPKDRFSAEMPDATLATLKIQPSEPRDSAVYFCASADRIYNEQFFGPGTRLTVL.

The chain couples TRBV12-3 or TRBV12-4 to TRBJ2-1; 11 nucleotides line up with TRBD2. V dropped 6 bases and J dropped 12; count of bases not matched to a gene: 10. The CDR3 extends over 14 amino acids. CDR3 nucleotides: TGTGCCAGCAGATCGGTAGCGGGAGGGTTGGCGCAGTTCTTC. Its translation: CASRSVAGGLAQFF.

The chain carries TRBV29-1 and TRBJ1-2, with 9 bases lining up with TRBD1. The CDR3 sequence is 13 residues long. V gave up 5 bases and J gave up 0 bases; unmatched junction bases: 1. Germline V gene lookup returns CDR1 SQVTM and CDR2 ANQGSEA. The CDR3 DNA reads as TGCAGCGTTACAGGGGGCCCTAACTATGGCTACACCTTC. Its protein product is CSVTGGPNYGYTF.

This clonotype was seen just once. The V call is TRBV10-3, the J call TRBJ1-4, with D unclear. Deletions cut 0 bases from V and 8 bases from J, with 4 bases between. The germline V gene has CDR1 ENHRY and CDR2 SYGVKD. This CDR3 has 12 residues. The CDR3 nucleotides read TGTGCCATCAGTGAGTCTCGGGAAAAACTGTTTTTT. Translated, it gives CAISESREKLFF.

V is TRBV18 and J is TRBJ1-1, with TRBD1 identical over 7 bases. From germline, CDR1 is KGHSH and CDR2 LQKENI. The CDR3 extends over 13 amino acids. V lost 4 bases and J lost 8; bases outside the gene matches: 7. CDR3 DNA: TGTGCCAGCTCACGGCGCCGGGACAGAGAAGCTTTCTTT. This sequence encodes CASSRRRDREAFF. Looking up the rest from reference TRBV18 and TRBJ1-1 gives the full variable domain: NAGVMQNPRHLVRRRGQEARLRCSPMKGHSHVYWYRQLPEEGLKFMVYLQKENIIDESGMPKERFSAEFPKEGPSILRIQQVVRGDSAAYFCASSRRRDREAFFGQGTRLTVV.

The rearrangement joins TRBV25-1 to TRBJ2-5, with no clear D. Germline V gene sequence: CDR1 MGHDK, CDR2 SYGVNS. The CDR3 runs 13 residues. The V gene lost 5 bases and the J gene lost 3 bases, with 10 bases spanning the gap. The chain's CDR3 is CASSPKHKETQYF. The CDR3 DNA is TGTGCCAGCAGTCCAAAGCACAAAGAGACCCAGTACTTC.

The chain joins TRBV29-1 to TRBJ2-1, with 8 bases fitting TRBD2. Germline-derived CDR1 and CDR2 are SQVTM and ANQGSEA. V lost 0 bases to trimming and J lost 8 bases; unmatched junction nucleotides: 3. The CDR3 is made up of 13 amino acids. The CDR3 coding sequence is TGCAGCGTTGAAGACTGGCGGGAGGATGAGCAGTTCTTC. Its protein is CSVEDWREDEQFF.

CDR3 sequence (DNA): TGTGCCAGCAGCTTTCCCTTTAAGACAGGGGGTGACACTGAAGCTTTCTTT. As protein: CASSFPFKTGGDTEAFF. This chain links TRBV7-9 with TRBJ1-1; 9 nucleotides agree with TRBD1. J lost 3 bases, V lost 3 bases, and 11 bases had no gene match. Germline values: CDR1 SEHNR, CDR2 FQNEAQ (reference sequence). The CDR3 loop spans 17 amino acids.